Below, 14 T cell receptor beta chains from the same sample are listed, as sequenced in a study of shared clonotypes between healthy human individuals. Sequenced by immunoSEQ multiplex PCR; TCRdb stores in-frame clones only, minus some. The top ten hold 1.4% to 1.5% of the sample, which has over a million clones, 65% to 80% seen once. The sequenced material came from memory CD4+ T cells sorted from blood. Described subset: CD45RA-negative fraction. These receptors all come from a man younger than 35 in good health.

With regard to this clone: This same CDR3 is encoded by further DNA sequences in the sample. The chain recombines TRBV2 with TRBJ2-2; possibly TRBD2 for D (6 bases). This CDR3 has 13 residues. Germline loops: CDR1 SNHLY, CDR2 FYNNEI. Trimming took off 5 bases at V and 6 bases at J, with 10 bases between the two ends. Here the CDR3 reads CASSTGGSGELFF. The CDR3, as DNA: TGTGCCAGCAGTACCGGGGGATCCGGGGAGCTGTTTTTT.

The chain carries TRBV5-1 and TRBJ2-6; perhaps TRBD1 as D (5 bases). Germline-derived CDR1 and CDR2 are SGHRS and YFSETQ. The V end lost 6 bases, the J end lost 0 bases, and 13 bases lay between the germline ends. CDR3 length equals 16 residues. The CDR3 DNA follows: TGCGCCAGCAAGGAACAGGCCCTCTCTGGGGCCAACGTCCTGACTTTC. This codes for CASKEQALSGANVLTF.

The chain uses TRBV27 and TRBJ2-7; a weak D match, TRBD2 (6 bases). This CDR3 contains 15 residues. Germline V gene data show CDR1 as MNHEY and CDR2 as SMNVEV (reference sequence). V lost 2 bases to trimming and J lost 1 base, with 12 bases between them. This CDR3 is CASSLAGSWSYEQYF. CDR3 coding DNA: TGTGCCAGCAGTTTAGCGGGAAGCTGGTCCTACGAGCAGTACTTC.

This clone was observed a few times. This chain joins TRBV5-1 and TRBJ2-3, with TRBD2 matching 10 bases. CDR1 and CDR2 from the germline V gene are SGHRS and YFSETQ. CDR3 length: 20 amino acids. The V gene end was trimmed by 1 base and the J gene end by 2 bases; junction bases not matched to a gene: 16. The CDR3 reads CASSLRLGPNLAGVTDTQYF. The CDR3 coding sequence is TGCGCCAGCAGCTTGCGCCTTGGGCCTAACCTAGCGGGAGTCACAGATACGCAGTATTTT.

The CDR3 region has the DNA TGTGCCAGCTCACCCATGGAAGGGGGCGCATCAGGGCAGTACTTC. It is translated as CASSPMEGGASGQYF. V and J are TRBV18 and TRBJ2-7; 7 bases match TRBD1. Per germline, CDR1 KGHSH and CDR2 LQKENI. The CDR3 extends over 15 amino acids. V shed 3 bases and J 9 bases; nucleotides not matched to a gene: 14.

This CDR3 is CASKIREWAEQFF. The CDR3 region has the DNA TGCGCCAGCAAAATACGGGAGTGGGCTGAGCAGTTCTTC. The chain couples TRBV10-2 to TRBJ2-1, with D perhaps TRBD2 (6 bases). V shed 7 bases and J shed 9 bases, with 16 bases lying between them. Germline V CDR1 and CDR2: WSHSY, SAAADI. The CDR3 loop spans 13 amino acids.

The gene calls are TRBV5-1 and TRBJ1-5; D might be TRBD1 (5 bases). CDR3 size: 14 residues. V was trimmed by 2 bases and J by 2 bases, leaving 8 bases between them. Germline V gene data show CDR1 as SGHRS and CDR2 as YFSETQ. CDR3 loop: CASSFLGGNQPQHF. CDR3 nucleotide sequence: TGCGCCAGCAGCTTTTTGGGGGGCAATCAGCCCCAGCATTTT. Complete variable domain (other parts from reference TRBV5-1 and TRBJ1-5): KAGVTQTPRYLIKTRGQQVTLSCSPISGHRSVSWYQQTPGQGLQFLFEYFSETQRNKGNFPGRFSGRQFSNSRSEMNVSTLELGDSALYLCASSFLGGNQPQHFGDGTRLSIL.

Here the CDR3 reads CASSSMMGGYNEQFF. The CDR3 nucleotides read TGTGCCAGCTCATCAATGATGGGAGGCTACAATGAGCAGTTCTTC. This sequence joins TRBV18 and TRBJ2-1; a possible D gene is TRBD2 (6 bases). Germline CDR1 and CDR2: KGHSH and LQKENI. V was shortened by 5 bases and J by 3 bases, with 14 bases between the two germline ends. The CDR3 consists of 15 residues.

The chain's CDR3 is CASTKLGGGSITNEKLFF. Written as DNA, the CDR3 is TGTGCCAGCACCAAACTGGGAGGGGGTTCTATAACTAATGAAAAACTGTTTTTT. This chain connects TRBV28 to TRBJ1-4; D is perhaps TRBD1 (6 bases). The CDR3 is made up of 18 amino acids. The V end was cut by 7 bases, the J end by 1 base, with 22 bases between. Germline V gene sequence: CDR1 MDHEN, CDR2 SYDVKM.

The J gene is TRBJ2-1, the V gene TRBV30; TRBD2 aligns across 7 bases. Germline V lookup: CDR1 GTSNPN, CDR2 SVGIG (reference sequence). The CDR3 runs 21 residues. V lost 0 bases, J lost 3 bases, and 23 bases stayed unmatched. The CDR3 nucleotides are TGTGCCTGGAGTGTATCCCGCAGGGAGGGAATTAGCGGCTCCCTCTACAATGAGCAGTTCTTC. Translating gives CAWSVSRREGISGSLYNEQFF.

The DNA of the CDR3 is TGTGCCAGCAGCCCCGAATGGGACAGGGGGAGGAATGAGCAGTTCTTC. Encoded protein: CASSPEWDRGRNEQFF. This rearrangement joins TRBV11-2 to TRBJ2-1; 11 nucleotides match TRBD1. The trim removed 5 bases at V and 7 bases at J, leaving 10 bases unmatched. Germline CDR1 reads SGHAT; CDR2 reads FQNNGV. This CDR3 is built from 16 residues.

This clone appeared once. This sample includes further DNA sequences coding for the same CDR3. The gene calls are TRBV6-6 and TRBJ2-5; 9 bases align to TRBD2. Germline CDR1 and CDR2: MNHNY and SVGAGI (reference sequence). V was clipped by 0 bases and J by 5 bases; unmatched bases: 4. The CDR3 consists of 15 residues. The CDR3 reads CASSYSSGGGETQYF. The CDR3 nucleotides are TGTGCCAGCAGTTACTCTAGCGGGGGTGGGGAGACCCAGTACTTC.

The J gene is TRBJ2-7, the V gene TRBV18, with D possibly TRBD1 on 6 matching bases. V was cut by 0 bases and J by 6 bases, with 9 bases left in between. CDR3 size: 13 residues. Germline CDR1 and CDR2: KGHSH and LQKENI. CDR3 residues: CASSPPTGFEQYF. The CDR3 DNA reads TGTGCCAGCTCACCACCAACAGGGTTCGAGCAGTACTTC.

The CDR3 loop reads CASSFGQYNSPLHF. Here the CDR3 DNA reads TGTGCCAGCAGCTTCGGCCAGTATAATTCACCCCTCCACTTT. The chain employs TRBV5-6 and TRBJ1-6; no clear D gene. CDR3 length: 14 residues. CDR1 and CDR2 from the germline V gene are SGHDT and YYEEEE. Trimming took off 2 bases at V and 4 bases at J, with 7 bases between the two ends.